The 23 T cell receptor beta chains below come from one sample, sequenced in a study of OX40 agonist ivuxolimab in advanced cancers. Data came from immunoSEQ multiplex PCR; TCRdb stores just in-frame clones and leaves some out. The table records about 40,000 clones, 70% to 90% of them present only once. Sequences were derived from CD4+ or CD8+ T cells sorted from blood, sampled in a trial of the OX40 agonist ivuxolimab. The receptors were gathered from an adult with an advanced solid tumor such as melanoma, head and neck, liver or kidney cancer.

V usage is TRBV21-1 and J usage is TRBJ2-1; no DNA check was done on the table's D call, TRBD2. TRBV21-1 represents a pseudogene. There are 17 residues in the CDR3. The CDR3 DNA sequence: TGTGCCAGCAGCAAAGCGTCGCTCATCGGGTACTACAATGAGCAGTTCTTC. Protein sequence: CASSKASLIGYYNEQFF.

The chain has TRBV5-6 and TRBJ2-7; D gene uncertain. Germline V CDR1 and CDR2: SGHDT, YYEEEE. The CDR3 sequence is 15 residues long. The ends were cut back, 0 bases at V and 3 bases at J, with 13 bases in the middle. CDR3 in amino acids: CASSLGQSGDYEQYF. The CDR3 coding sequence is TGTGCCAGCAGCTTGGGTCAGTCTGGGGACTACGAGCAGTACTTC.

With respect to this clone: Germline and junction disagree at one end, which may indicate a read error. DNA of the CDR3: TGTGCTAGCAGCCCGAACTTTATACAGGGAAGCTCCTACAATGAGCAGTTCTTC. Protein sequence: CASSPNFIQGSSYNEQFF. The chain is built from TRBV7-7 and TRBJ2-1, with D possibly being TRBD1 (6 bases). Germline V gene lookup returns CDR1 SSHAT and CDR2 FNYEAQ (reference sequence). The CDR3 loop spans 18 amino acids.

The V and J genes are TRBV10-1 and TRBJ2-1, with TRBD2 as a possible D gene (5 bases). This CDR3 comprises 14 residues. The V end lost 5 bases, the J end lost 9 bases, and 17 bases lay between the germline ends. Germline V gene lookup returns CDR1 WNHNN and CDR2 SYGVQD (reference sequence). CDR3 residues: CASSPDYLSGEQFF. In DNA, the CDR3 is TGCGCCAGCAGTCCAGATTACCTCAGCGGTGAGCAGTTCTTC.

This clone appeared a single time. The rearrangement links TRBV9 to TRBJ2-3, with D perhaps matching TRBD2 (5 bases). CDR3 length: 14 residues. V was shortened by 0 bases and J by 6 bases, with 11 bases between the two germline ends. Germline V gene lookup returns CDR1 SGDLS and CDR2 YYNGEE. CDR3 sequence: CASSVERDQDTQYF. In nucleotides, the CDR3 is TGTGCCAGCAGCGTAGAGAGGGATCAGGATACGCAGTATTTT.

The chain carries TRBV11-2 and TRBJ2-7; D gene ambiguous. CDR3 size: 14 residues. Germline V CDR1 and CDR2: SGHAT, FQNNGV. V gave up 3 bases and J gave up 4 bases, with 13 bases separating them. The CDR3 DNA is TGTGCCAGCAGCTTCTTGGCGGAAGATTACGAGCAGTACTTC. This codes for CASSFLAEDYEQYF.

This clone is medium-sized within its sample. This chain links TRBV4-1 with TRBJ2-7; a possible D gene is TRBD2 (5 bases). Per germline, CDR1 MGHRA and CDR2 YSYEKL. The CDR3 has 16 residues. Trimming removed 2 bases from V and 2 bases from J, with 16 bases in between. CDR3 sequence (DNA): TGCGCCAGCAGCCAATTTCCGCGGCCAGCGGCCTACGAGCAGTACTTC. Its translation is CASSQFPRPAAYEQYF.

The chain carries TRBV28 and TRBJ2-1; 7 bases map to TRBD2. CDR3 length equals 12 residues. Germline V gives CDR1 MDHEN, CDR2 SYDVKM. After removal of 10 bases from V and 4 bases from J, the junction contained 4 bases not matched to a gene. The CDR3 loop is CATGLEYNEQFF. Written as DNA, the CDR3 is TGTGCCACCGGACTAGAGTACAATGAGCAGTTCTTC.

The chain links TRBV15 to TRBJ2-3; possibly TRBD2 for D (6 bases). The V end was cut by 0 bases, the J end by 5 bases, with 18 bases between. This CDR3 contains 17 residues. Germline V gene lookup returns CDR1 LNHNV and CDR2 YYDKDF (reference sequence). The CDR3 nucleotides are TGTGCCACCAGCAGAGAACGGTCTAGCGAGAGTGAAGATACGCAGTATTTT. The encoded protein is CATSRERSSESEDTQYF.

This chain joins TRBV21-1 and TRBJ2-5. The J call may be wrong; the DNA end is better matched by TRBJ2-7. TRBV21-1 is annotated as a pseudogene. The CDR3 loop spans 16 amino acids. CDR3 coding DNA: TGTGCCAGCAGCAAAGTGGGGGTAGGGCAATCCTACGAGCAGTACTTC. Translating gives CASSKVGVGQSYEQYF.

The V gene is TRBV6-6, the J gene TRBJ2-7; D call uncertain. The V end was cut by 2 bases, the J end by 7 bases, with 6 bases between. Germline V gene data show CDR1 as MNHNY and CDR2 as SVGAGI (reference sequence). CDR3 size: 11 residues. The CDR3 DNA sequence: TGTGCCAGCAGTTACCTAGAGGAGCAGTACTTC. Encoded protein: CASSYLEEQYF.

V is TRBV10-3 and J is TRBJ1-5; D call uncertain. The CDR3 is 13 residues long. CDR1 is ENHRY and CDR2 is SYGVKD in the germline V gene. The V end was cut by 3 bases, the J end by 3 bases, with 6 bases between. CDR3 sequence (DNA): TGTGCCATCAGTGAAGGTCTCAATCAGCCCCAGCATTTT. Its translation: CAISEGLNQPQHF.

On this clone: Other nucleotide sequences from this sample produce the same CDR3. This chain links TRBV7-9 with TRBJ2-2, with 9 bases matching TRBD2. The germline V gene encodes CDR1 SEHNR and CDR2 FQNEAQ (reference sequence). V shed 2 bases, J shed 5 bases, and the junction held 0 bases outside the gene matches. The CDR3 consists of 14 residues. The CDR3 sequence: CASSLTSGTGELFF. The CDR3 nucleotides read TGTGCCAGCAGCTTAACTAGCGGGACCGGGGAGCTGTTTTTT.

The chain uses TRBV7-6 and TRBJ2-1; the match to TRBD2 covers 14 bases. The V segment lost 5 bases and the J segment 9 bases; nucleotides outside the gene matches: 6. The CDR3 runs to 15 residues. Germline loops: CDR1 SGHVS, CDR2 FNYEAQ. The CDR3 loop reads CASSPGTSGSGEQFF. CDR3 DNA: TGTGCCAGCAGCCCAGGGACTAGCGGGAGTGGTGAGCAGTTCTTC. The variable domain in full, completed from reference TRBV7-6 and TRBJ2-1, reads GAGVSQSPRYKVTKRGQDVALRCDPISGHVSLYWYRQALGQGPEFLTYFNYEAQQDKSGLPNDRFSAERPEGSISTLTIQRTEQRDSAMYRCASSPGTSGSGEQFFGPGTRLTVL.

In DNA, the CDR3 is TGTGCCAGCAGTTACGCCAGCGGCTACGAGCAGTACTTC. Amino acid sequence: CASSYASGYEQYF. This chain links TRBV6-5 with TRBJ2-7; a possible D gene is TRBD2 (5 bases). Germline V CDR1 and CDR2: MNHEY, SVGAGI. This CDR3 spans 13 amino acids. V lost 2 bases and J 3 bases, leaving 8 bases between the germline ends.

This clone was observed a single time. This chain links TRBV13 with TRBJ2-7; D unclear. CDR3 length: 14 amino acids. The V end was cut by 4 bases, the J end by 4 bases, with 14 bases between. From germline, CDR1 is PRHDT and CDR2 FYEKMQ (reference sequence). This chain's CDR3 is CASSSSTFRYEQYF. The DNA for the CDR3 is TGTGCCAGCAGCTCCTCTACCTTTAGGTACGAGCAGTACTTC.

The CDR3 is CASSPDRTISYEQYF. The DNA of the CDR3 is TGTGCCAGCAGCCCGGACAGGACCATATCCTACGAGCAGTACTTC. This chain joins TRBV4-2 and TRBJ2-7; 7 bases are a match to TRBD1. The germline gives CDR1 LGHNA, CDR2 YNFKEQ. The CDR3 covers 15 residues. V gave up 4 bases and J gave up 1 base; unmatched junction bases: 7.

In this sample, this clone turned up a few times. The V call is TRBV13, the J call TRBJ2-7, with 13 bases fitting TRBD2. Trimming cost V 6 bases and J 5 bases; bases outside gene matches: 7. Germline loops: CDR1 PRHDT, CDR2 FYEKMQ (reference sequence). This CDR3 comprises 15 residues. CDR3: CASRVLAGGQNEQYF. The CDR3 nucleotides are TGTGCCAGCAGGGTACTAGCGGGAGGGCAAAACGAGCAGTACTTC.

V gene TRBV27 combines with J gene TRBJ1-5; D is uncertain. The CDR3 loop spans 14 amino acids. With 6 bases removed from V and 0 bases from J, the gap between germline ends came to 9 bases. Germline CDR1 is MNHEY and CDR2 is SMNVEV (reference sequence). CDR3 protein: CASRDFDSNQPQHF. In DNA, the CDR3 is TGTGCCAGCAGAGATTTTGATAGCAATCAGCCCCAGCATTTT.

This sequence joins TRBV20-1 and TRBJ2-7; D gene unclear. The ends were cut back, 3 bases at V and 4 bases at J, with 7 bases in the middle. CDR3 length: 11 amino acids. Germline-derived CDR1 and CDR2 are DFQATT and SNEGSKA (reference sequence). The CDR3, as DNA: TGCAGTGCTAGGGGAAGTTACGAGCAGTACTTC. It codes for CSARGSYEQYF.

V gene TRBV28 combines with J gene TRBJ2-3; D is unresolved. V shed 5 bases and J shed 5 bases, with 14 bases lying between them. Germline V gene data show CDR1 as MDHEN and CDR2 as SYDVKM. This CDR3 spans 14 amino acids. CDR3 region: CASSPAGDGDTQYF. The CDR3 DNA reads TGTGCCAGCAGTCCCGCAGGAGACGGAGATACGCAGTATTTT. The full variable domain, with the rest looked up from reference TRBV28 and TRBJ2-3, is DVKVTQSSRYLVKRTGEKVFLECVQDMDHENMFWYRQDPGLGLRLIYFSYDVKMKEKGDIPEGYSVSREKKERFSLILESASTNQTSMYLCASSPAGDGDTQYFGPGTRLTVL.

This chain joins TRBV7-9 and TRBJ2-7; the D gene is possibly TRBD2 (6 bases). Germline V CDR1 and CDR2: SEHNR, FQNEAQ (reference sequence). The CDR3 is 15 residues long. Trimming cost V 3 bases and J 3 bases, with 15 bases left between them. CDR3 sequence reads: CASSFLGDGGYEQYF. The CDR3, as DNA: TGTGCCAGCAGCTTCCTAGGGGACGGGGGCTACGAGCAGTACTTC. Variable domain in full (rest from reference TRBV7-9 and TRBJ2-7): DTGVSQNPRHKITKRGQNVTFRCDPISEHNRLYWYRQTLGQGPEFLTYFQNEAQLEKSRLLSDRFSAERPKGSFSTLEIQRTEQGDSAMYLCASSFLGDGGYEQYFGPGTRLTVT.

The CDR3 bases are TGCGCCAGCAGCCAAGCGGCGACAGGGGTAGCTGGCTACACCTTC. Its translation: CASSQAATGVAGYTF. This chain connects TRBV4-1 to TRBJ1-2, with TRBD1 matching 8 bases. The V gene's germline CDR1 is MGHRA and CDR2 YSYEKL. V shed 1 base, J shed 7 bases, and the junction held 8 bases outside the gene matches. The CDR3 totals 15 residues.